This is a list of T cell receptor beta chains from one sample in a study of response to subunit inactivated influenza vaccine. TCRdb re-derived calls from the RT-PCR reads in MiXCR, one entry per CDR3 protein. Of more than 700,000 distinct CDR3 sequences listed, about 20% are singletons. The sequenced sample was PBMCs from blood, obtained around 5 days after vaccination. These receptor sequences come from a man aged 45 to 65 who received an inactivated influenza vaccine. CDR3s include the opening cysteine and the closing phenylalanine or tryptophan. A D gene is named only where the DNA matches it firmly. Expanded clones get a size class; other rows say once, few or many, or leave the size out.

d_gene,abundance,v_gene,j_gene,CDR3aa,CDR3nt
NA,NA,TRBV12-3/TRBV12-4,TRBJ2-7,CASSFRDTSSYEQYF,TGTGCCAGCAGTTTCCGGGACACCAGCTCCTACGAGCAGTACTTC
TRBD1,few,TRBV20-1,TRBJ1-5,CSGGQLNQPQHF,TGCAGTGGGGGACAGCTCAATCAGCCCCAGCATTTT
TRBD1,NA,TRBV28,TRBJ2-1,CASSVLSDRGTYNEQFF,TGTGCCAGCAGTGTACTATCGGACAGGGGGACCTACAATGAGCAGTTCTTC
NA,few,TRBV27,TRBJ1-2,CASRIGRTNYGYTF,TGTGCCAGCAGGATTGGACGGACGAACTATGGCTACACCTTC
NA,few,TRBV12-3/TRBV12-4,TRBJ2-3,CASSLYDLADTQYF,TGTGCCAGCAGTTTATATGACTTGGCAGATACGCAGTATTTT
NA,few,TRBV3-1,TRBJ2-7,CASSQDLAGPYEQYF,TGTGCCAGCAGCCAAGATCTCGCAGGGCCCTACGAGCAGTACTTC
NA,NA,TRBV7-2,TRBJ1-2,CASSLMGRASGYTF,TGTGCCAGCAGCTTAATGGGCAGGGCGAGTGGCTACACCTTC
TRBD2,NA,TRBV12-3/TRBV12-4,TRBJ2-5,CASSSIAGGPPEAQYF,TGTGCCAGCAGCTCAATAGCGGGGGGGCCCCCAGAGGCCCAGTACTTC
TRBD1,few,TRBV20-1,TRBJ2-7,CSARDLRGSSYEQYF,TGCAGTGCTAGAGATCTCAGGGGGAGCTCCTACGAGCAGTACTTC
NA,few,TRBV20-1,TRBJ2-1,CSARRAYNEQFF,TGCAGTGCTAGGCGGGCCTACAATGAGCAGTTCTTC
NA,few,TRBV11-2,TRBJ2-5,CASSLVYRLGQIQETQYF,TGTGCCAGCAGCTTAGTTTATCGTTTAGGACAGATCCAAGAGACCCAGTACTTC
NA,NA,TRBV9,TRBJ1-1,CASSVVIGRNTEAFF,TGTGCCAGCAGCGTAGTCATAGGCAGGAACACTGAAGCTTTCTTT
NA,few,TRBV5-1,TRBJ2-1,CASSAALVFLDEQFF,TGCGCCAGCAGCGCGGCACTAGTGTTTTTGGATGAGCAGTTCTTC
NA,few,TRBV20-1,TRBJ2-1,CSARAGTQYNEQFF,TGCAGTGCTAGGGCCGGGACCCAATACAATGAGCAGTTCTTC
NA,NA,TRBV20-1,TRBJ2-7,CSAFFYEQYF,TGCAGTGCTTTTTTTTACGAGCAGTACTTC
NA,NA,TRBV4-3,TRBJ2-7,CASSQAHTGRPSYEQYF,TGCGCTAGCAGCCAAGCTCATACAGGGCGTCCCTCCTACGAGCAGTACTTC
NA,many,TRBV29-1,TRBJ2-7,CSVEDRRQGNTYEQYF,TGCAGCGTTGAAGATCGAAGGCAGGGAAACACCTACGAGCAGTACTTC
NA,NA,TRBV29-1,TRBJ2-5,CSVEAWAQTPETQYF,TGCAGCGTCGAAGCGTGGGCCCAGACCCCAGAGACCCAGTACTTC
NA,many,TRBV12-3/TRBV12-4,TRBJ2-7,CASSWGDSYEQYF,TGTGCCAGCAGTTGGGGCGACTCCTACGAGCAGTACTTC
TRBD2,NA,TRBV6-1,TRBJ2-5,CASSRSAGLAGSETQYF,TGTGCCAGCAGCCGATCCGCAGGACTAGCGGGATCAGAGACCCAGTACTTC
NA,few,TRBV5-1,TRBJ2-7,CASMGSGQQYF,TGCGCCAGCATGGGATCGGGACAGCAGTACTTC
NA,NA,TRBV25-1,TRBJ2-5,CASSAGIRGTETQYF,TGTGCCAGCAGTGCGGGAATCAGGGGAACGGAGACCCAGTACTTC
NA,few,TRBV6-6,TRBJ2-7,CASSVGGHEQYF,TGTGCCAGCAGCGTTGGAGGACACGAGCAGTACTTC
NA,many,TRBV2,TRBJ2-6,CASSEAPSGANVLTF,TGTGCCAGCAGTGAAGCCCCTTCGGGGGCCAACGTCCTGACTTTC
TRBD2,few,TRBV29-1,TRBJ2-5,CTVIPGLAGLQETQYF,TGCACCGTAATACCGGGACTAGCGGGCCTACAAGAGACCCAGTACTTC
TRBD1,few,TRBV9,TRBJ2-7,CASSVAPDRVYEQYF,TGTGCCAGCAGCGTAGCCCCGGACAGGGTCTACGAGCAGTACTTC
TRBD2,NA,TRBV20-1,TRBJ2-3,CSESSGRADTQYF,TGCAGTGAAAGTAGCGGGAGGGCAGATACGCAGTATTTT
NA,few,TRBV20-1,TRBJ2-1,CSASELAYNEQFF,TGCAGTGCTAGCGAGCTAGCCTACAATGAGCAGTTCTTC
TRBD1,NA,TRBV7-2,TRBJ1-2,CASSRTGQGNYGYTF,TGTGCCAGCAGCCGAACGGGACAGGGTAACTATGGCTACACCTTC
TRBD1,many,TRBV12-3/TRBV12-4,TRBJ1-5,CASSPGQGGQPQHF,TGTGCCAGCAGTCCGGGACAGGGTGGCCAGCCCCAGCATTTT
TRBD1,NA,TRBV6-2/TRBV6-3,TRBJ2-1,CASCTRQGSYNEQFF,TGTGCCAGCTGCACACGACAGGGGTCCTACAATGAGCAGTTCTTC
TRBD1,NA,TRBV2,TRBJ2-1,CASSGRDRGYNEQFF,TGTGCCAGCAGTGGCCGGGACAGGGGATACAATGAGCAGTTCTTC
NA,NA,TRBV5-1,TRBJ2-1,CASSGGVALMSSYNEQFF,TGCGCCAGCAGCGGCGGCGTGGCACTCATGAGCTCCTACAATGAGCAGTTCTTC
NA,few,TRBV6-2/TRBV6-3,TRBJ2-7,CASSYERLYEQYF,TGTGCCAGCAGTTACGAGCGGCTCTACGAGCAGTACTTC
TRBD2,NA,TRBV12-3/TRBV12-4,TRBJ2-3,CASSLSSGRHTQYF,TGTGCCAGCAGTTTGTCCAGCGGGAGACATACGCAGTATTTT
NA,NA,TRBV3-1,TRBJ1-2,CASSQVVHYGYTF,TGTGCCAGCAGCCAAGTTGTGCACTATGGCTACACCTTC
NA,NA,TRBV4-3,TRBJ2-1,CPSSQDRYNEQFF,TGCCCCAGCAGCCAAGATAGATACAATGAGCAGTTCTTC
TRBD1,few,TRBV6-5,TRBJ1-2,CASSFAGTGYGYTF,TGTGCCAGCAGTTTTGCCGGGACAGGATATGGCTACACCTTC
NA,NA,TRBV9,TRBJ2-7,CASSVDLGAYEQYF,TGTGCCAGCAGCGTAGATCTGGGGGCGTACGAGCAGTACTTC
TRBD2,many,TRBV20-1,TRBJ2-1,CSAVVSGSGLYNEQFF,TGCAGTGCCGTAGTCAGCGGGAGTGGCCTTTACAATGAGCAGTTCTTC
NA,few,TRBV21-1,TRBJ2-7,CASSKAAGTGSLCYEQYF,TGTGCCAGCAGCAAAGCTGCCGGGACAGGGTCACTGTGCTACGAGCAGTACTTC
NA,NA,TRBV20-1,TRBJ1-2,CSATSTGGPWGYTF,TGCAGTGCTACTAGTACAGGAGGCCCCTGGGGCTACACCTTC
NA,NA,TRBV7-6,TRBJ2-5,CASSLVPFETQYF,TGTGCCAGCAGCTTAGTGCCATTTGAGACCCAGTACTTC
TRBD1,NA,TRBV6-6,TRBJ1-4,CASNRQGREKLFF,TGTGCCAGCAACCGACAGGGAAGGGAAAAACTGTTTTTT
TRBD2,few,TRBV9,TRBJ2-1,CASSLAGQTFNEQFF,TGTGCCAGCAGCTTAGCGGGCCAAACATTCAATGAGCAGTTCTTC
NA,NA,TRBV5-1,TRBJ2-5,CASSPVLGETQYF,TGCGCCAGCAGCCCCGTTCTGGGGGAGACCCAGTACTTC